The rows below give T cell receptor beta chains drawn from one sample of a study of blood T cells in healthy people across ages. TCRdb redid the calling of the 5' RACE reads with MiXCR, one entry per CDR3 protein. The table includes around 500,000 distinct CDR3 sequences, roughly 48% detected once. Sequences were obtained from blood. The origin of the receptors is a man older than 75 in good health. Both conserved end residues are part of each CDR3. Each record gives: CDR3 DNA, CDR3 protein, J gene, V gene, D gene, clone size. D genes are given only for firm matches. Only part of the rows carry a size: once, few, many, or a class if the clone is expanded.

cdr3_nt: TGTGCCAGCAGCTTAAGGAGACTAGCGGGCGAGCAGTACTTC
cdr3_aa: CASSLRRLAGEQYF
j_call: TRBJ2-7
v_call: TRBV7-2
d_call: TRBD2
clone_size: NA

cdr3_nt: TGTGCCAGCAGCCCCGGGGGAAGGGAGCAGTACTTC
cdr3_aa: CASSPGGREQYF
j_call: TRBJ2-7
v_call: TRBV7-3
d_call: NA
clone_size: NA

cdr3_nt: TGTGCCAGCAGCGGTCAGAACTCCTACGAGCAGTACTTC
cdr3_aa: CASSGQNSYEQYF
j_call: TRBJ2-7
v_call: TRBV9
d_call: NA
clone_size: NA

cdr3_nt: TGTGCCAGCAGCACTCGGGCCCGGGAGGGCTCCCGGAATGAGCAGTTCTTC
cdr3_aa: CASSTRAREGSRNEQFF
j_call: TRBJ2-1
v_call: TRBV21-1
d_call: NA
clone_size: NA

cdr3_nt: TGCAGTGCTAGAAGCCGGGACAGGGGGGGCGGCTACACCTTC
cdr3_aa: CSARSRDRGGGYTF
j_call: TRBJ1-2
v_call: TRBV20-1
d_call: TRBD1
clone_size: NA

cdr3_nt: TGCGCCAGCAGCTTGGCAGGGGACCCCTATGGCTACACCTTC
cdr3_aa: CASSLAGDPYGYTF
j_call: TRBJ1-2
v_call: TRBV5-1
d_call: NA
clone_size: NA

cdr3_nt: TGCGCCAGCAGCCCAAGTACAGGAGGGGTCTATGGCTACACCTTC
cdr3_aa: CASSPSTGGVYGYTF
j_call: TRBJ1-2
v_call: TRBV4-3
d_call: NA
clone_size: NA

cdr3_nt: TGTGCCAGCAGCCCTAGACCCCACGCGTACCAAGAGACCCAGTACTTC
cdr3_aa: CASSPRPHAYQETQYF
j_call: TRBJ2-5
v_call: TRBV6-1
d_call: NA
clone_size: few

cdr3_nt: TGTGCCAGCTCGCCTGCGGGACGGGCTAATGAAAAACTGTTTTTT
cdr3_aa: CASSPAGRANEKLFF
j_call: TRBJ1-4
v_call: TRBV6-2/TRBV6-3
d_call: NA
clone_size: few

cdr3_nt: TGTGCCTGGAGTGGACTAGCCAATGAGCAGTTCTTC
cdr3_aa: CAWSGLANEQFF
j_call: TRBJ2-1
v_call: TRBV30
d_call: TRBD2
clone_size: NA

cdr3_nt: TGTGCCAGCAGTTACTCAGGTGGACTCCCGTCTAACACAGATACGCAGTATTTT
cdr3_aa: CASSYSGGLPSNTDTQYF
j_call: TRBJ2-3
v_call: TRBV6-5
d_call: NA
clone_size: few

cdr3_nt: TGTGCCAGCAGTTTACCGACTAGCGGGAGCTCCTACGAGCAGTACTTC
cdr3_aa: CASSLPTSGSSYEQYF
j_call: TRBJ2-7
v_call: TRBV28
d_call: TRBD2
clone_size: NA

cdr3_nt: TGTGCCAGCAGCCAACCCCCATATAGCAATCAGCCCCAGCATTTT
cdr3_aa: CASSQPPYSNQPQHF
j_call: TRBJ1-5
v_call: TRBV7-3
d_call: NA
clone_size: NA

cdr3_nt: TGCAGTGCTAGAGATATCGCAGCGTGGAGTACAGATACGCAGTATTTT
cdr3_aa: CSARDIAAWSTDTQYF
j_call: TRBJ2-3
v_call: TRBV20-1
d_call: NA
clone_size: NA

cdr3_nt: TGCAGTGCTAGAAAACGAGAGGAGATCTATGGCTACACCTTC
cdr3_aa: CSARKREEIYGYTF
j_call: TRBJ1-2
v_call: TRBV20-1
d_call: NA
clone_size: NA

cdr3_nt: TGTGCCGGCAGTTACGGGGGGGGCGTCTATGACGAGCAGTACTTC
cdr3_aa: CAGSYGGGVYDEQYF
j_call: TRBJ2-7
v_call: TRBV6-5
d_call: TRBD2
clone_size: NA

cdr3_nt: TGCGCCAGCAGCCAAGATTACGGGTACGGCACTGAAGCTTTCTTT
cdr3_aa: CASSQDYGYGTEAFF
j_call: TRBJ1-1
v_call: TRBV4-3
d_call: NA
clone_size: NA

cdr3_nt: TGTGCCAGCAGCTTAATGGGGTCCCTCTCCTACAATGAGCAGTTCTTC
cdr3_aa: CASSLMGSLSYNEQFF
j_call: TRBJ2-1
v_call: TRBV7-2
d_call: NA
clone_size: NA

cdr3_nt: TGCAGTGCTAGTCCTGCAGCGGGGACTGAAGCTTTCTTT
cdr3_aa: CSASPAAGTEAFF
j_call: TRBJ1-1
v_call: TRBV20-1
d_call: NA
clone_size: NA

cdr3_nt: TGTGCCAGCAGTTCCAGTGTCTGGAATGTGGACACTGAAGCTTTCTTT
cdr3_aa: CASSSSVWNVDTEAFF
j_call: TRBJ1-1
v_call: TRBV7-9
d_call: NA
clone_size: NA

cdr3_nt: TGTGCCAGCTCACAACAGCTCTATGGCTACACCTTC
cdr3_aa: CASSQQLYGYTF
j_call: TRBJ1-2
v_call: TRBV18
d_call: NA
clone_size: NA

cdr3_nt: TGTGCCATCAGTATGGGGACAGGGAGTTCACCCCTCCACTTT
cdr3_aa: CAISMGTGSSPLHF
j_call: TRBJ1-6
v_call: TRBV10-3
d_call: TRBD1
clone_size: NA

cdr3_nt: TGTGCCATCAGGACCGGGGGGACGCAGTATTTT
cdr3_aa: CAIRTGGTQYF
j_call: TRBJ2-3
v_call: TRBV10-3
d_call: TRBD2
clone_size: many

cdr3_nt: TGTGCCAGCAGCCAAGAACTAGCGCTATACGAGCAGTACTTC
cdr3_aa: CASSQELALYEQYF
j_call: TRBJ2-7
v_call: TRBV4-2
d_call: TRBD2
clone_size: NA

cdr3_nt: TGCAGTGGGTTAGGGCCTAATAATTCACCCCTCCACTTT
cdr3_aa: CSGLGPNNSPLHF
j_call: TRBJ1-6
v_call: TRBV20-1
d_call: NA
clone_size: few

cdr3_nt: TGCAGTGCTAGCCAGGGCTCCTACGAGCAGTACTTC
cdr3_aa: CSASQGSYEQYF
j_call: TRBJ2-7
v_call: TRBV20-1
d_call: NA
clone_size: NA

cdr3_nt: TGTGCCAGCAGGAAAGGCGGGAGCGGCGACGAGCAGTACTTC
cdr3_aa: CASRKGGSGDEQYF
j_call: TRBJ2-7
v_call: TRBV13
d_call: TRBD2
clone_size: NA

cdr3_nt: TGCAGTGCTAGACCCCCCACAGGGGGCCCGGGCTACGAGCAGTACTTC
cdr3_aa: CSARPPTGGPGYEQYF
j_call: TRBJ2-7
v_call: TRBV20-1
d_call: TRBD1
clone_size: NA

cdr3_nt: TGTGCCAGCAGACAAAGGGAGACCCAGTACTTC
cdr3_aa: CASRQRETQYF
j_call: TRBJ2-5
v_call: TRBV6-2/TRBV6-3
d_call: NA
clone_size: few

cdr3_nt: TGTGCTAGCAGCTCAAACTATCCTAGCGGGGCCGGGGATGAGCAGTTCTTC
cdr3_aa: CASSSNYPSGAGDEQFF
j_call: TRBJ2-1
v_call: TRBV7-7
d_call: TRBD2
clone_size: NA

cdr3_nt: TGTGCCAGCTCAGAAGAAGGGTACGAGCAGTACTTC
cdr3_aa: CASSEEGYEQYF
j_call: TRBJ2-7
v_call: TRBV18
d_call: NA
clone_size: NA

cdr3_nt: TGTGCCAGCAGTTTTGGTGGGACTAGCGGCATCTACGAGCAGTACTTC
cdr3_aa: CASSFGGTSGIYEQYF
j_call: TRBJ2-7
v_call: TRBV27
d_call: TRBD2
clone_size: few

cdr3_nt: TGCGCCAGCAGCCATGGGGCGGCTCCCGTCTATGGCTACACCTTC
cdr3_aa: CASSHGAAPVYGYTF
j_call: TRBJ1-2
v_call: TRBV5-1
d_call: NA
clone_size: NA

cdr3_nt: TGTGCCAGCGCGAAGGAACAGGACTCCTACAATGAGCAGTACTTC
cdr3_aa: CASAKEQDSYNEQYF
j_call: TRBJ2-7
v_call: TRBV2
d_call: NA
clone_size: few

cdr3_nt: TGTGCCAGCAGCTTCTTGACTAGCGGCTCCTACGAGCAGTACTTC
cdr3_aa: CASSFLTSGSYEQYF
j_call: TRBJ2-7
v_call: TRBV7-2
d_call: TRBD2
clone_size: NA

cdr3_nt: TGTGCCAGCAGGGGCGGACAGGGCGGTATGGAGACCCAGTACTTC
cdr3_aa: CASRGGQGGMETQYF
j_call: TRBJ2-5
v_call: TRBV6-6
d_call: TRBD1
clone_size: NA

cdr3_nt: TGTGCCAGCAGCCAGGCAACCTTGAACACTGAAGCTTTCTTT
cdr3_aa: CASSQATLNTEAFF
j_call: TRBJ1-1
v_call: TRBV6-6
d_call: NA
clone_size: NA

cdr3_nt: TGTGCCAGCAGCCGCCGCCGGGCCGGGGAGCTGTTTTTT
cdr3_aa: CASSRRRAGELFF
j_call: TRBJ2-2
v_call: TRBV12-3/TRBV12-4
d_call: NA
clone_size: NA

cdr3_nt: TGCGCCAGCAGCCAAGCTAGCGGAAGCTCCTACAATGAGCAGTTCTTC
cdr3_aa: CASSQASGSSYNEQFF
j_call: TRBJ2-1
v_call: TRBV4-2
d_call: TRBD2
clone_size: many

cdr3_nt: TGTACCAGCAGCTTACAAGTGGGGACTAAATACAATGAGCAGTTCTTC
cdr3_aa: CTSSLQVGTKYNEQFF
j_call: TRBJ2-1
v_call: TRBV7-2
d_call: TRBD2
clone_size: once

cdr3_nt: TGTGCCACCAGCAGAGATCCGGGCCTTCAACCGAACACTGAAGCTTTCTTT
cdr3_aa: CATSRDPGLQPNTEAFF
j_call: TRBJ1-1
v_call: TRBV15
d_call: NA
clone_size: few

cdr3_nt: TGCAGCGCCTCCGGTGTGGGCATTGCTAACTATGGCTACACCTTC
cdr3_aa: CSASGVGIANYGYTF
j_call: TRBJ1-2
v_call: TRBV29-1
d_call: NA
clone_size: few

cdr3_nt: TGTGCCAGCAGCTTAGCCCTTCCGACTAGCAATGAGCAGTTCTTC
cdr3_aa: CASSLALPTSNEQFF
j_call: TRBJ2-1
v_call: TRBV7-9
d_call: NA
clone_size: many

cdr3_nt: TGCAGTGCTAGTCTGGGACTTTCCTCCTACAATGAGCAGTTCTTC
cdr3_aa: CSASLGLSSYNEQFF
j_call: TRBJ2-1
v_call: TRBV20-1
d_call: NA
clone_size: NA

cdr3_nt: TGCAGCGTTGAAGCCAGCGGGAGGGCCGATACGCAGTATTTT
cdr3_aa: CSVEASGRADTQYF
j_call: TRBJ2-3
v_call: TRBV29-1
d_call: TRBD2
clone_size: NA

cdr3_nt: TGTGCCAGCAGCCCTCGACAGGGAATGGGCGAGCAGTACTTC
cdr3_aa: CASSPRQGMGEQYF
j_call: TRBJ2-7
v_call: TRBV11-2
d_call: TRBD1
clone_size: NA

cdr3_nt: TGTGCCAGCAGCTTATCGGAGGGGCGGACCCAGTACTTC
cdr3_aa: CASSLSEGRTQYF
j_call: TRBJ2-5
v_call: TRBV7-6
d_call: NA
clone_size: NA

cdr3_nt: TGTGCCAGCAGCTTACGACAGACTAATGAAAAACTGTTTTTT
cdr3_aa: CASSLRQTNEKLFF
j_call: TRBJ1-4
v_call: TRBV7-2
d_call: NA
clone_size: NA

cdr3_nt: TGTGCCAGCAGTTCGGGGGTCCGACAACAGGAGACCCAGTACTTC
cdr3_aa: CASSSGVRQQETQYF
j_call: TRBJ2-5
v_call: TRBV9
d_call: NA
clone_size: NA

cdr3_nt: TGTGCCACCAGTGAGGACAGGGCGAAAGGTACGCAGTATTTT
cdr3_aa: CATSEDRAKGTQYF
j_call: TRBJ2-3
v_call: TRBV24-1
d_call: TRBD1
clone_size: NA